The T cell receptor beta chain described here comes from a study of Graves' ophthalmopathy and Graves' hyperthyroidism. Findings and limits, study-wide: In blood appeared most of the expanded thyroid clonotypes whose frequency exceeded 0.001.

CDR1 and CDR2 from the germline V gene are SEHNR and FQNEAQ (reference sequence). This CDR3 comprises 13 residues. V dropped 5 bases and J dropped 7 bases, with 11 bases sitting between them. Amplification targeted the TCR beta CDR3 regions, with RNA transcripts as the source material. A first-round RT-PCR used HTBI primers, followed by a second-round multiplex PCR. Each CDR3 protein is one row after TCRdb ran MiXCR on the multiplex PCR reads. The data contain roughly 700,000 distinct CDR3 sequences, about 44% of them singletons. PBMCs stemmed from approximately 10 ml of fresh peripheral blood. This clonotype appeared many times. What it recognizes is unknown.

The TCR was taken from an adult man with Graves' ophthalmopathy. The sample taken for sequencing was peripheral blood. The chain carries TRBV7-9 and TRBJ2-2; maybe TRBD1 (6 bases). CDR3 protein: CASSQRGFGELFF. In nucleotides, the CDR3 is TGTGCCAGCAGCCAGAGGGGGTTCGGGGAGCTGTTTTTT.